The clone carrying this TCR beta chain came up many times. Its specificity is unknown. It was RNA transcripts that yielded the amplified TCR beta CDR3 regions. The primer set for the first-round RT-PCR of the TCR CDR3 was HTBI. TCRdb re-called the multiplex PCR reads with MiXCR, one entry per CDR3 protein. The table includes about 350,000 distinct CDR3 sequences, around 18% detected once. Ophthalmopathy patients showed a Clinical Activity Score of at least 3, NOSPECS grade of at least 4 and duration under 3 months. V was cut by 0 bases and J by 7 bases, with 6 bases left in between. The germline V gene has CDR1 MGHRA and CDR2 YSYEKL. The CDR3 length is 12 residues. The data were obtained in a study of T cells in Graves' hyperthyroidism and ophthalmopathy. Whole-study context: Peripheral blood was secured at the point of initial diagnosis, before any treatment.

Study observations and caveats: Most thyroid clonotypes expanded above 0.001 were also detected in blood. In the analysis, a 13 V-J model separated ophthalmopathy from stable hyperthyroidism.

The source material was blood. This receptor was identified in a woman in her 40s with Graves' ophthalmopathy. The J gene is TRBJ1-1, the V gene TRBV4-1; D not certain. In DNA form, the CDR3 reads TGCGCCAGCAGCCAAGATACCCGTGAAGCTTTCTTT. Translating it yields CASSQDTREAFF.